This TCR beta chain was recorded in a study of blood T cell repertoires in COVID-19. CDR1 and CDR2 from the germline V gene are SGHDT and YYEEEE. V lost 4 bases and J lost 6; bases outside the gene matches: 5. The CDR3 has 14 residues. TCRdb's table, derived via immunoSEQ multiplex PCR, lists solely in-frame clones and lacks some. The sample shows about 230,000 clones, approximately 85% of them seen only once. Sequencing was done on a sample of peripheral blood. This receptor was obtained from a man aged 50 to 59 with COVID-19, enrolled during active disease. V and J are TRBV5-6 and TRBJ2-7, with 12 bases matching TRBD1. For the CDR3, the DNA is TGTGCCAGCAGCCTCCGGGACAGGGGGCGCGAGCAGTACTTC. Amino acids: CASSLRDRGREQYF.